One sample yielded the 20 T cell receptor beta chains listed below, sequenced in a study of T cell responses to AZD1222 COVID-19 vaccine. The repertoire was sequenced with immunoSEQ multiplex PCR; TCRdb's copy has only in-frame clones and lacks some. This table holds 130,000 to 150,000 clones, roughly 94% found once. The source material was peripheral blood, sampled on day 0 of AZD1222 vaccination. The receptors here all came from an adult in good health.

This sequence joins TRBV18 and TRBJ1-5; no firm D call. The germline V gene has CDR1 KGHSH and CDR2 LQKENI. The V gene lost 6 bases and the J gene lost 1 base, with 13 bases spanning the gap. The CDR3 totals 15 residues. The CDR3 region is CASSIMGGSNQPQHF. In nucleotides, the CDR3 is TGTGCCAGCTCCATTATGGGAGGGAGCAATCAGCCCCAGCATTTT.

The genes are TRBV6-2 or TRBV6-3 and TRBJ1-5; D gene unclear. The CDR3 covers 13 residues. Germline values: CDR1 MNHEY, CDR2 SVGEGT. V was clipped by 0 bases and J by 7 bases, with 7 bases between them. The CDR3 sequence: CASSYSPRQPQHF. In DNA form, the CDR3 reads TGTGCCAGCAGTTACTCCCCAAGGCAGCCCCAGCATTTT.

The gene calls are TRBV18 and TRBJ1-2; 7 nucleotides match TRBD1. CDR1 is KGHSH and CDR2 is LQKENI in the germline V gene. The CDR3 consists of 19 residues. The V gene end was trimmed by 3 bases and the J gene end by 1 base; junction bases not matched to a gene: 17. This chain's CDR3 is CASSPGAQGPYLYNYGYTF. CDR3 nucleotide sequence: TGTGCCAGCTCACCGGGAGCACAGGGGCCTTACCTTTATAACTATGGCTACACCTTC.

V is TRBV2 and J is TRBJ1-5; 9 nucleotides align to TRBD1. J gave up 7 bases and V 6 bases, and 4 bases lay outside the gene matches. CDR3 length equals 13 residues. Germline V CDR1 and CDR2: SNHLY, FYNNEI. CDR3 residues: CASRGTGRQPQHF. CDR3 DNA sequence: TGTGCCAGCAGGGGGACAGGGAGACAGCCCCAGCATTTT.

This chain joins TRBV5-1 and TRBJ2-2; no firm D call. CDR1 SGHRS and CDR2 YFSETQ come from the germline V gene. V lost 0 bases and J lost 4, with 7 bases in between. The CDR3 totals 14 residues. The CDR3 protein is CASSLDGPTGELFF. DNA of the CDR3: TGCGCCAGCAGCTTGGACGGGCCCACCGGGGAGCTGTTTTTT.

The chain is built from TRBV7-9 and TRBJ2-7, with TRBD2 as a possible D gene (6 bases). The CDR3 has 14 amino acids. CDR1 and CDR2 from the germline V gene are SEHNR and FQNEAQ (reference sequence). The V end was cut by 5 bases, the J end by 1 base, with 12 bases between. CDR3 in DNA: TGTGCCAGCAGCCCACCCGGAGGGTCCTACGAGCAGTACTTC. Protein sequence: CASSPPGGSYEQYF. The full variable domain, completed using reference TRBV7-9 and TRBJ2-7, is DTGVSQNPRHKITKRGQNVTFRCDPISEHNRLYWYRQTLGQGPEFLTYFQNEAQLEKSRLLSDRFSAERPKGSFSTLEIQRTEQGDSAMYLCASSPPGGSYEQYFGPGTRLTVT.

The chain carries TRBV19 and TRBJ1-1; a possible D gene is TRBD1 (6 bases). Trimming cost V 4 bases and J 3 bases, with 18 bases left between them. CDR3 length: 16 amino acids. The V gene's germline CDR1 is LNHDA and CDR2 SQIVND (reference sequence). This CDR3 is CASSTRSPGEDTEAFF. CDR3 bases: TGTGCCAGTAGTACAAGATCCCCAGGGGAGGACACTGAAGCTTTCTTT.

The J gene is TRBJ1-3, the V gene TRBV6-5; D is unresolved. This CDR3 is 15 amino acids long. Deletions cut 5 bases from V and 2 bases from J, with 13 bases between. Germline V gene sequence: CDR1 MNHEY, CDR2 SVGAGI. The CDR3 sequence is CASSRRSLAGNTIYF. As DNA, the CDR3 is TGTGCCAGCAGTCGGCGGTCTCTAGCTGGAAACACCATATATTTT.

The chain has TRBV11-1 and TRBJ2-2; possible D gene TRBD1, 6 bases. This CDR3 is 15 amino acids long. Trimming pared 4 bases from V and 2 bases from J, leaving 11 bases between. Germline CDR1 SGHAT, CDR2 FQDESV (reference sequence). The CDR3 here is CASSSIQGNTGELFF. CDR3 DNA sequence: TGTGCCAGCAGCTCCATACAGGGCAACACCGGGGAGCTGTTTTTT.

This rearrangement joins TRBV5-6 to TRBJ1-2; the D gene is possibly TRBD1 (6 bases). The length of the CDR3 is 13 residues. CDR1 and CDR2 (germline): SGHDT, YYEEEE. Between the trimmed V and J ends, which lost 6 bases and 4 bases, there was a span of 13 bases. The CDR3 loop reads CASKTTGSYGYTF. The CDR3 DNA sequence: TGTGCCAGCAAGACGACAGGCTCCTATGGCTACACCTTC.

This chain uses TRBV4-3 with TRBJ2-3, with TRBD2 identical over 12 bases. CDR1 is LGHNA, CDR2 YSLEER, per germline. With 2 bases clipped from V and 5 bases from J, the junction kept 2 bases outside the gene matches. CDR3 length: 15 amino acids. CDR3 coding DNA: TGCGCCAGCAGCCAACAACTAGCGGGGGGAGATACGCAGTATTTT. This translates into CASSQQLAGGDTQYF.

V usage is TRBV5-1 and J usage is TRBJ2-5; 8 bases agree with TRBD1. Germline assignment: CDR1 SGHRS and CDR2 YFSETQ. This CDR3 has 15 residues. V dropped 0 bases and J dropped 7; count of bases not matched to a gene: 8. CDR3 DNA: TGCGCCAGCAGCTTGGGCCAGGGGGCATTTGGGACCCAGTACTTC. It specifies CASSLGQGAFGTQYF.

V gene TRBV7-8 combines with J gene TRBJ1-6; D possibly corresponds to TRBD1 (5 bases). Germline-derived CDR1 and CDR2 are SGHVS and FQNEAQ. The CDR3 spans 14 residues. The V gene lost 11 bases and the J gene lost 7 bases, with 18 bases spanning the gap. The CDR3 spells CAGGGEFDNSPLHF. The CDR3 nucleotides read TGTGCCGGTGGGGGTGAATTCGACAATTCACCCCTCCACTTT.

The chain employs TRBV4-2 and TRBJ1-4, with D maybe TRBD1 (6 bases). Per germline, CDR1 LGHNA and CDR2 YNFKEQ. V was trimmed by 4 bases and J by 6 bases, leaving 18 bases between them. The CDR3 is 16 amino acids. The CDR3 DNA reads as TGTGCCAGCAGCCCCACGGTCCGGGGGGCGCATGAAAAACTGTTTTTT. It translates to CASSPTVRGAHEKLFF.

The rearrangement links TRBV3-1 (or the pseudogene TRBV3-2) to TRBJ1-4, with 11 bases matching TRBD1. The germline gives CDR1 LGHDT, CDR2 YNNKEL (reference sequence). J gave up 8 bases and V 4 bases, and 6 bases lay outside the gene matches. This CDR3 has 15 residues. DNA of the CDR3: TGTGCCAGCAGCCCCGCGGGACAGGGGGGCGAAAAACTGTTTTTT. This gives the protein CASSPAGQGGEKLFF.

The rearrangement links TRBV14 to TRBJ2-7; no firm D call. CDR3 size: 13 residues. CDR1 and CDR2 from the germline V gene are SGHDN and FVKESK. Trimming removed 5 bases from V and 2 bases from J, with 10 bases in between. The CDR3 here is CASSTTKAYEQYF. For the CDR3, the DNA is TGTGCCAGCAGCACAACAAAAGCCTACGAGCAGTACTTC.

J is TRBJ1-1 and V is TRBV6-6; 8 bases match TRBD1. CDR3 length equals 13 residues. Germline V gene sequence: CDR1 MNHNY, CDR2 SVGAGI (reference sequence). The J segment lost 4 bases and the V segment lost 6 bases, leaving 4 bases of the junction unmatched. The CDR3 DNA sequence: TGTGCCAGCAGAAGACAGGGGACCACTGAAGCTTTCTTT. Protein product: CASRRQGTTEAFF.

The chain has TRBV4-3 and TRBJ1-1; D call uncertain. Trimming removed 0 bases at V and 5 bases at J, with 7 bases between. Germline V gene lookup returns CDR1 LGHNA and CDR2 YSLEER. This CDR3 comprises 13 residues. The chain's CDR3 is CASSQEPRTEAFF. DNA of the CDR3: TGCGCCAGCAGCCAAGAACCCCGAACTGAAGCTTTCTTT.

Only one count was recorded for this clone. The V gene is TRBV5-1, the J gene TRBJ2-5, with TRBD1 identical over 7 bases. Germline loops: CDR1 SGHRS, CDR2 YFSETQ. The J segment lost 2 bases and the V segment lost 4 bases, leaving 5 bases of the junction unmatched. This CDR3 spans 14 amino acids. CDR3 coding DNA: TGCGCCAGCAGCCCGGGACAGCAGCAAGAGACCCAGTACTTC. Protein: CASSPGQQQETQYF.

The genes are TRBV19 and TRBJ2-7, with D unresolved. The germline gives CDR1 LNHDA, CDR2 SQIVND (reference sequence). The CDR3 sequence is 11 residues long. V lost 6 bases and J 4 bases, leaving 7 bases between the germline ends. The DNA of the CDR3 is TGTGCCAGTAGGGGGAAGTACGAGCAGTACTTC. Protein: CASRGKYEQYF.